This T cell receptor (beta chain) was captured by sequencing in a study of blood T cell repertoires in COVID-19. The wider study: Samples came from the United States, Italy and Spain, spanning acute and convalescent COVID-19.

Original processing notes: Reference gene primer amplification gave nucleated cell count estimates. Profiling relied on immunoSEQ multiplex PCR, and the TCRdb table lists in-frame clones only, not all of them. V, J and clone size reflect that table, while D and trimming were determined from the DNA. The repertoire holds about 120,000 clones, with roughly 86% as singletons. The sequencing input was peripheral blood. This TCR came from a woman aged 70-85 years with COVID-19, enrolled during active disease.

CDR3 sequence (DNA): TGTGCCAGCTCACCACGTGTGGGAGCTAACTATGGCTACACCTTC. Translated: CASSPRVGANYGYTF. This chain joins TRBV18 and TRBJ1-2, with unresolved D. This CDR3 region has 15 residues. Germline CDR1 and CDR2: KGHSH and LQKENI. Trimming left V 1 base short and J 0 bases short, with 9 bases between.